This TCR beta chain originates from a study of radiotherapy plus CTLA-4 blockade in lung cancer. Germline V gives CDR1 SGHTA, CDR2 FQGNSA. The CDR3 runs 14 residues. V shed 3 bases and J shed 7 bases, with 12 bases lying between them. Profiling relied on immunoSEQ multiplex PCR, and the TCRdb table lists in-frame clones only, not all of them. The data show 35,000 to 40,000 clones, 80% to 90% seen once. The sequence derives from a human donor with non-small cell lung cancer whose response to radiotherapy plus ipilimumab could not be evaluated. The genes are TRBV7-2 and TRBJ2-2, with unresolved D. The specimen was peripheral blood, collected from a patient treated with radiotherapy plus ipilimumab. The CDR3 region is CASSFSRRGGELFF. The CDR3 coding sequence is TGTGCCAGCAGCTTCAGTAGGCGAGGCGGGGAGCTGTTTTTT.